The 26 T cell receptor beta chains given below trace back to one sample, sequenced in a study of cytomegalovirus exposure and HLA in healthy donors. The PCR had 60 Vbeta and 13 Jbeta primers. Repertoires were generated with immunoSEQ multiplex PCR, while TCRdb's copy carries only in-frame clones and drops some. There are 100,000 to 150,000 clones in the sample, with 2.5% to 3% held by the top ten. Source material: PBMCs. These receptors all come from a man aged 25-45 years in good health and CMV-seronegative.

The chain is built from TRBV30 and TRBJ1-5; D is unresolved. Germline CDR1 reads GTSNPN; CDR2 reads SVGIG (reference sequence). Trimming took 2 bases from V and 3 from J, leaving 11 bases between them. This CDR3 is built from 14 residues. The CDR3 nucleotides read TGTGCCTGGAGTCCCCCCGGGGTCAATCAGCCCCAGCATTTT. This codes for CAWSPPGVNQPQHF.

The CDR3 DNA reads as TGCGCCAGCAGCCAACCAGGGATGAACACTGAAGCTTTCTTT. This encodes CASSQPGMNTEAFF. The chain joins TRBV4-1 to TRBJ1-1; a possible D gene is TRBD1 (5 bases). Germline values: CDR1 MGHRA, CDR2 YSYEKL. This CDR3 has 14 amino acids. Trimming shortened V by 2 bases and J by 0 bases, and 7 bases separated the two germline ends.

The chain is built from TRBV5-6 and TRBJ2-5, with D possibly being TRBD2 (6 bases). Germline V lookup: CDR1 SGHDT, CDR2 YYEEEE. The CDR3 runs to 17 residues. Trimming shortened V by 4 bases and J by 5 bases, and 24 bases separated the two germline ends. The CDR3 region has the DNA TGTGCCAGCAGCCGATCATCAATCGGGAGTATTGGGGAGACCCAGTACTTC. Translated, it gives CASSRSSIGSIGETQYF.

Here the CDR3 reads CSLRGRPSTDTQYF. As DNA, the CDR3 is TGCAGCCTCCGCGGGCGGCCTAGCACAGATACGCAGTATTTT. J is TRBJ2-3 and V is TRBV29-1; D is possibly TRBD2 (5 bases). The CDR3 sequence is 14 residues long. The germline CDR1 and CDR2 sequences are SQVTM and ANQGSEA. Between the trimmed V and J ends, which lost 8 bases and 0 bases, there was a span of 15 bases.

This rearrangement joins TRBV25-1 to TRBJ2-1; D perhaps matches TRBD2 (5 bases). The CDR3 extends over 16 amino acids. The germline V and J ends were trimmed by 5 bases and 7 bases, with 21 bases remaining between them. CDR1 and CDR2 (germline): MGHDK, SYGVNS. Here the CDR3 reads CASSTQGLPPPNEQFF. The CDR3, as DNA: TGTGCCAGCAGTACACAAGGACTTCCCCCTCCGAATGAGCAGTTCTTC.

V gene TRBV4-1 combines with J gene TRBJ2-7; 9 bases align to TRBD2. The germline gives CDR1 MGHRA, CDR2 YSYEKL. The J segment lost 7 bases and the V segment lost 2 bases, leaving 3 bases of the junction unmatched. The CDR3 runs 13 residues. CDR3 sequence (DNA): TGCGCCAGCAGCCAATGGACTAGCGATGAGCAGTACTTC. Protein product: CASSQWTSDEQYF.

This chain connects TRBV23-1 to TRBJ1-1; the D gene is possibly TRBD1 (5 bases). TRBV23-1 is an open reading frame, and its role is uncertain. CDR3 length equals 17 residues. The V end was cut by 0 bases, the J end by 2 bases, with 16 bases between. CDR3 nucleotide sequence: TGCGCCAGCAGTCAATCCCCTTGGCAGGGAGGAAACACTGAAGCTTTCTTT. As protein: CASSQSPWQGGNTEAFF.

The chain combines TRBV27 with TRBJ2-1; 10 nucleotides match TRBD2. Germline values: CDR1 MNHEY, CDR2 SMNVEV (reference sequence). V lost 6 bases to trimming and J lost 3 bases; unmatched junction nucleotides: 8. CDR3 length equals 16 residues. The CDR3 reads CASRKPASGSYNEQFF. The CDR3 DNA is TGTGCCAGCAGGAAACCCGCTAGCGGGAGCTACAATGAGCAGTTCTTC.

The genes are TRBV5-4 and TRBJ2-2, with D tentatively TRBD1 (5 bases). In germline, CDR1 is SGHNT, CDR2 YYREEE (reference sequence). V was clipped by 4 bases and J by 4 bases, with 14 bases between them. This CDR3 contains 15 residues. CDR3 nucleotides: TGTGCCAGCAGCGCACCCGGACAAACCACCGGGGAGCTGTTTTTT. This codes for CASSAPGQTTGELFF.

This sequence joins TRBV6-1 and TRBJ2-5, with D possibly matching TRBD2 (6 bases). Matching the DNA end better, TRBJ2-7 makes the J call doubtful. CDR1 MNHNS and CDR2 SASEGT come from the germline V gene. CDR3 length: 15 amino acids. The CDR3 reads CASSELGLASYEQYF. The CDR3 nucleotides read TGTGCCAGCAGTGAACTGGGACTGGCCTCCTACGAGCAGTACTTC.

The CDR3 loop reads CASSVGTSGQQFF. For the CDR3, the DNA is TGTGCCAGCAGCGTAGGGACTAGCGGGCAGCAGTTCTTC. This chain links TRBV9 with TRBJ2-1; 11 positions match TRBD2. The junction had 1 base not matched to a gene; V was cut back by 0 bases and J by 11 bases. Germline CDR1 is SGDLS and CDR2 is YYNGEE. CDR3 length equals 13 residues.

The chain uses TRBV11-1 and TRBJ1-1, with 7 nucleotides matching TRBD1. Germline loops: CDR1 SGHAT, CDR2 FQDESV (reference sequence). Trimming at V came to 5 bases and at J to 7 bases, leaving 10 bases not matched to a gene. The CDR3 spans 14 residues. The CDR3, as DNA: TGTGCCAGCAGCCCGACAGGGTCGATGGGTGAAGCTTTCTTT. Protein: CASSPTGSMGEAFF.

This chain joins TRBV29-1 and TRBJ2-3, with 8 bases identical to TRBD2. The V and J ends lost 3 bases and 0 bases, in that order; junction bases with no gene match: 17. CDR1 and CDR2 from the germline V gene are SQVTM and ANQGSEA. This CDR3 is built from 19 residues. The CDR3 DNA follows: TGCAGCGTTGATGAGGGGCTAGCGGGCTTCGTTGCTAGCACAGATACGCAGTATTTT. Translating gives CSVDEGLAGFVASTDTQYF.

Here the CDR3 DNA reads TGTGCCAGCAGTTTAGCCCTAACTAGCGGGTGGGCAGGCCAATACAATGAGCAGTTCTTC. Translated, it gives CASSLALTSGWAGQYNEQFF. The chain joins TRBV28 to TRBJ2-1; 9 bases map to TRBD2. The germline V gene encodes CDR1 MDHEN and CDR2 SYDVKM. V lost 2 bases, J lost 4 bases, and 18 bases stayed unmatched. This CDR3 is 20 amino acids long.

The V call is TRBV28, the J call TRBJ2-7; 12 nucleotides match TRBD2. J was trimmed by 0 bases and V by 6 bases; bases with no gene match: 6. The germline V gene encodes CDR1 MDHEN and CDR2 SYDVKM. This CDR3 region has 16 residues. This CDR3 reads CASSRTSGVSSYEQYF. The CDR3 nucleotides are TGTGCCAGCAGCAGGACTAGCGGGGTGAGCTCCTACGAGCAGTACTTC.

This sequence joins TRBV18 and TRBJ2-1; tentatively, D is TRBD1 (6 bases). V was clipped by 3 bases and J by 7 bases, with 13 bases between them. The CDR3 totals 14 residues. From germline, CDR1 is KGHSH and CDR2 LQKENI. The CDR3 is CASSPGQILNEQFF. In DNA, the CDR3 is TGTGCCAGCTCACCGGGACAAATTTTAAATGAGCAGTTCTTC. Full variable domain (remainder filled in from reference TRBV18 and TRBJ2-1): NAGVMQNPRHLVRRRGQEARLRCSPMKGHSHVYWYRQLPEEGLKFMVYLQKENIIDESGMPKERFSAEFPKEGPSILRIQQVVRGDSAAYFCASSPGQILNEQFFGPGTRLTVL.

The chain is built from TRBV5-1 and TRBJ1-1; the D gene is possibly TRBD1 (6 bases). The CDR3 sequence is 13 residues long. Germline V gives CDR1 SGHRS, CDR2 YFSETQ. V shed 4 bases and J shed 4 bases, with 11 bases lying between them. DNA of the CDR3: TGCGCCAGCAGCACAGGGTGGGGCACTGAAGCTTTCTTT. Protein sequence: CASSTGWGTEAFF.

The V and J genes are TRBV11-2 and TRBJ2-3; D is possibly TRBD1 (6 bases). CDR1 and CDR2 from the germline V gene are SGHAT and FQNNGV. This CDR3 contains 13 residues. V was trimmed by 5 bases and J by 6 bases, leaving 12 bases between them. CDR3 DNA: TGTGCCAGCAGCAGGGAGAGGGGGGATACGCAGTATTTT. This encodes CASSRERGDTQYF.

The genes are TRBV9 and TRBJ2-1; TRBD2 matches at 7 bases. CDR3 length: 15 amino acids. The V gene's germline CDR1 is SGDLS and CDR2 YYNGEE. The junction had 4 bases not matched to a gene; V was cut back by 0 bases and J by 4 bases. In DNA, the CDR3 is TGTGCCAGCAGCGTAGAGGTGGGGGGGTACAATGAGCAGTTCTTC. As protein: CASSVEVGGYNEQFF.

As DNA, the CDR3 is TGTGCCAGCAGCCCGAGACAGGGGGCGGCCGGGGAGCTGTTTTTT. It codes for CASSPRQGAAGELFF. The chain is built from TRBV7-3 and TRBJ2-2, with TRBD1 identical over 10 bases. The CDR3 is 15 residues long. V shed 5 bases and J 6 bases; nucleotides not matched to a gene: 6. Germline values: CDR1 SGHTA, CDR2 FQGTGA.

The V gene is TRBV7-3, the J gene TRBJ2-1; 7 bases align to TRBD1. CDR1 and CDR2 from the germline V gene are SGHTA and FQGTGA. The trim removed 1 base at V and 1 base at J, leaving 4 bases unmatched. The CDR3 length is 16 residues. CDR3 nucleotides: TGTGCCAGCAGCTTAAACGGGGACAGTTCCTACAATGAGCAGTTCTTC. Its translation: CASSLNGDSSYNEQFF. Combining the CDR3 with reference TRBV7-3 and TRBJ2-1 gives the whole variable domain GAGVSQTPSNKVTEKGKYVELRCDPISGHTALYWYRQSLGQGPEFLIYFQGTGAADDSGLPNDRFFAVRPEGSVSTLKIQRTERGDSAVYLCASSLNGDSSYNEQFFGPGTRLTVL.

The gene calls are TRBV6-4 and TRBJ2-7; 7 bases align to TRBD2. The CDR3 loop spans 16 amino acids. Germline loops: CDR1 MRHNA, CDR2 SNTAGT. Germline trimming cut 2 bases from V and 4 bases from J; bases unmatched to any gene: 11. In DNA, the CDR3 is TGTGCCAGCAGTGACCGAGGAGCTAGCGGCGGGTACGAGCAGTACTTC. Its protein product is CASSDRGASGGYEQYF.

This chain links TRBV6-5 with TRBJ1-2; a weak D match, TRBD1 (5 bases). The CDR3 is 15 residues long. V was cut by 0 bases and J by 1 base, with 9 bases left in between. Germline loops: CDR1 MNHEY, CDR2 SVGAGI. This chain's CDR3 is CASSYSRGLNYGYTF. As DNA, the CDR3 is TGTGCCAGCAGTTACTCTAGGGGTCTTAACTATGGCTACACCTTC.

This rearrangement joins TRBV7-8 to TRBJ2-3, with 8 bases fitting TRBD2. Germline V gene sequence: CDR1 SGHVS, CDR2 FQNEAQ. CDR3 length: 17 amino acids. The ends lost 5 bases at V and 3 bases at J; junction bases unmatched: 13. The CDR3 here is CASSRRTGTRRTDTQYF. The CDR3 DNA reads TGTGCCAGCAGCAGAAGGACCGGGACTAGGAGGACAGATACGCAGTATTTT.

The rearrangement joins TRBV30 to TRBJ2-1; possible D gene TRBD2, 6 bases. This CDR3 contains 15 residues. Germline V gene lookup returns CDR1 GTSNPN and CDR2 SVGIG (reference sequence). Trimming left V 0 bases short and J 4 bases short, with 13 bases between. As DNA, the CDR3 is TGTGCCTGGAGTGTAGTCTGGGACTTATACAATGAGCAGTTCTTC. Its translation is CAWSVVWDLYNEQFF.

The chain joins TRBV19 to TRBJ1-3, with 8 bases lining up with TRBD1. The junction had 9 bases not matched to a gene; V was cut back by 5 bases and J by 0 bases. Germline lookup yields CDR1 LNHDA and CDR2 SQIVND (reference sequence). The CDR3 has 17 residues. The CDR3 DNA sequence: TGTGCCAGTAGTGTCCGGGACAGGTCCTTCTCTGGAAACACCATATATTTT. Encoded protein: CASSVRDRSFSGNTIYF.